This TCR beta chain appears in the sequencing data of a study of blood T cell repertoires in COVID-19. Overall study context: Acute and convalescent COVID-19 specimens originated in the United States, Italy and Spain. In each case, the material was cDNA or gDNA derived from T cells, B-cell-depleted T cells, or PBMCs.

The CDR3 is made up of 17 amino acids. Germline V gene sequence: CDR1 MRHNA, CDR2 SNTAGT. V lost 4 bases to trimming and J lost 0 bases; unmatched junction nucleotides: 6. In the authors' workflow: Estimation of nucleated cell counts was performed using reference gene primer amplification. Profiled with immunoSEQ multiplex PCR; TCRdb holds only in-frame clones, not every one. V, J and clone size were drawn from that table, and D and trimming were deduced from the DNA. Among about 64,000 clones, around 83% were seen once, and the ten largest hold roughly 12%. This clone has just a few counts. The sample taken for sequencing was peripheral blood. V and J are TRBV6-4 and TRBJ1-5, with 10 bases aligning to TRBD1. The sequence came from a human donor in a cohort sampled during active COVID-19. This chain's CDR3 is CASSADRGPYSNQPQHF. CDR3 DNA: TGTGCCAGCAGTGCAGACAGGGGGCCCTATAGCAATCAGCCCCAGCATTTT.